The 32 T cell receptor beta chains reported below all come from one sample, sequenced in a study of vaccination effects on CD4 cells after COVID-19. Clones were sequenced by immunoSEQ multiplex PCR, and TCRdb holds only the in-frame ones, with some missing. The top ten hold roughly 1.6% of the sample, which has 25,000 to 35,000 clones, almost 85% seen once. These receptors have no known antigen. Ahead of sequencing, the ViraFEST assay grew antigen-specific CD4+ T cells using viral peptide pools. Once cultured for approximately 10 days, the cells underwent separation to obtain CD4+ T cells. All study participants received two doses of BNT162b2 or mRNA-1273 vaccine. The sequencing used CD4+ T cells from PBMCs cultured with HCoV-NL63 spike peptides, collected after COVID-19 vaccination. The receptors come from a human donor who received a COVID-19 vaccine. Some clones in this sample may be carry-over from other donors' samples.

There are a few counts of this clone. The V gene is TRBV30, the J gene TRBJ1-4, with D unresolved. Deletions cut 0 bases from V and 0 bases from J, with 8 bases between. CDR1 and CDR2 from the germline V gene are GTSNPN and SVGIG (reference sequence). The CDR3 runs to 15 residues. CDR3 DNA sequence: TGTGCCTGGAGTGTACTACGGGCAACTAATGAAAAACTGTTTTTT. Translated, it gives CAWSVLRATNEKLFF.

V is TRBV5-1 and J is TRBJ1-6; TRBD1 is a possible D gene (5 bases). Trimming stripped 0 bases from V and 10 bases from J, with 17 bases between. The CDR3 runs to 16 residues. Germline assignment: CDR1 SGHRS and CDR2 YFSETQ. The CDR3 sequence: CASSLVGGRHGSPLHF. The CDR3 DNA follows: TGCGCCAGCAGCTTGGTCGGGGGGAGGCACGGGTCACCCCTCCACTTT.

The chain links TRBV30 to TRBJ1-3, with D perhaps matching TRBD1 (5 bases). CDR3 length: 15 residues. Germline V gives CDR1 GTSNPN, CDR2 SVGIG (reference sequence). V dropped 5 bases and J dropped 0 bases, with 14 bases sitting between them. DNA for the CDR3: TGTGCCTGGGCTGGGACGGACGTCTCTGGAAACACCATATATTTT. It specifies CAWAGTDVSGNTIYF.

The chain links TRBV9 to TRBJ1-1, with D perhaps TRBD1 (5 bases). Trimming stripped 5 bases from V and 4 bases from J, with 18 bases between. Germline CDR1 is SGDLS and CDR2 is YYNGEE. The CDR3 runs 15 residues. The CDR3 bases are TGTGCCAGCAGTCGGATAGGGGTTTCTAGCACTGAAGCTTTCTTT. It codes for CASSRIGVSSTEAFF.

The CDR3 spells CASKWADTDTQYF. The DNA of the CDR3 is TGTGCCAGTAAGTGGGCCGACACAGATACGCAGTATTTT. The gene calls are TRBV19 and TRBJ2-3, with D unresolved. This CDR3 spans 13 amino acids. V was pared by 7 bases and J by 2 bases, with 10 bases between. CDR1 and CDR2 from the germline V gene are LNHDA and SQIVND (reference sequence).

The rearrangement joins TRBV2 to TRBJ2-5; no clear D. Trimming pared 4 bases from V and 5 bases from J, leaving 8 bases between. CDR1 is SNHLY, CDR2 FYNNEI, per germline. CDR3 size: 12 residues. CDR3 DNA sequence: TGTGCCAGCAGTGGGCAGGAGGAGACCCAGTACTTC. Its translation is CASSGQEETQYF.

This clone was seen a few times. The gene calls are TRBV14 and TRBJ2-3, with D unresolved. This CDR3 is 15 amino acids long. CDR1 SGHDN and CDR2 FVKESK come from the germline V gene. V was pared by 0 bases and J by 3 bases, with 10 bases between. The CDR3 region is CASSQDSRRTDTQYF. Written as DNA, the CDR3 is TGTGCCAGCAGCCAAGACAGCCGTCGGACAGATACGCAGTATTTT.

This clone appeared once. The chain uses TRBV4-1 and TRBJ1-2; no clear D. The CDR3 length is 16 residues. The germline gives CDR1 MGHRA, CDR2 YSYEKL. V was pared by 2 bases and J by 5 bases, with 18 bases between. The CDR3 DNA reads as TGCGCCAGCAGCCAACATAGTTTGTCCGGGTCTTATGGCTACACCTTC. This encodes CASSQHSLSGSYGYTF.

V is TRBV10-3 and J is TRBJ2-3; TRBD1 agrees at 8 bases. Germline V gene sequence: CDR1 ENHRY, CDR2 SYGVKD. V was pared by 3 bases and J by 0 bases, with 8 bases of the junction left unmatched. The CDR3 spans 17 residues. The CDR3 here is CAISDLGQGASTDTQYF. For the CDR3, the DNA is TGTGCCATCAGTGATCTTGGACAGGGAGCAAGCACAGATACGCAGTATTTT.

The chain couples TRBV3-1 (or the pseudogene TRBV3-2) to TRBJ1-3; the match to TRBD1 covers 8 bases. This CDR3 contains 12 residues. Per the germline V gene, CDR1 is LGHDT and CDR2 is YNNKEL (reference sequence). The trim removed 0 bases at V and 15 bases at J, leaving 4 bases unmatched. The CDR3, as DNA: TGTGCCAGCAGCCAAGAGGGACAGGCGACATATTTT. It encodes CASSQEGQATYF.

This chain uses TRBV15 with TRBJ2-3; weak D call: TRBD2 (6 bases). This CDR3 has 13 amino acids. Germline V CDR1 and CDR2: LNHNV, YYDKDF (reference sequence). V was shortened by 1 base and J by 6 bases, with 8 bases between the two germline ends. CDR3 in DNA: TGTGCCACCAGCAGAGTGGGAGGCGATACGCAGTATTTT. Protein product: CATSRVGGDTQYF.

The chain joins TRBV7-8 to TRBJ1-2; D may be TRBD1 (5 bases). The CDR3 spans 14 residues. Trimming took off 5 bases at V and 9 bases at J, with 19 bases between the two ends. Per the germline V gene, CDR1 is SGHVS and CDR2 is FQNEAQ. The CDR3 DNA is TGTGCCAGCAGCACGGGGGGATTCTCGACGAGCTACACCTTC. It encodes CASSTGGFSTSYTF.

By share, this clone ranks as medium-sized. The chain couples TRBV24-1 to TRBJ2-5; 7 bases fit TRBD2. CDR1 and CDR2 from the germline V gene are KGHDR and SFDVKD. Unmatched junction bases numbered 13, after V lost 6 bases and J lost 4 bases. The CDR3 covers 16 residues. CDR3 sequence reads: CATSLSGETWGETQYF. DNA of the CDR3: TGTGCCACCAGTCTCAGCGGGGAGACGTGGGGAGAGACCCAGTACTTC.

The table lists this clone with a count of one. The rearrangement links TRBV15 to TRBJ1-2; D possibly corresponds to TRBD1 (5 bases). The CDR3 has 15 residues. Germline V gives CDR1 LNHNV, CDR2 YYDKDF (reference sequence). V was pared by 2 bases and J by 5 bases, with 15 bases between. This chain's CDR3 is CATSRLQERGYGYTF. The CDR3 DNA follows: TGTGCCACCAGCAGATTGCAGGAGCGGGGGTATGGCTACACCTTC.

This rearrangement joins TRBV11-2 to TRBJ1-6; TRBD1 matches 10 bases. Per germline, CDR1 SGHAT and CDR2 FQNNGV. The CDR3 covers 15 residues. V was pared by 4 bases and J by 10 bases, with 7 bases of the junction left unmatched. CDR3 sequence: CASSSRTGGSSPLHF. The CDR3 DNA is TGTGCCAGCAGCTCCAGGACAGGGGGTTCATCACCCCTCCACTTT.

V is TRBV19 and J is TRBJ1-1; possibly TRBD1 for D (6 bases). CDR3 length: 15 residues. Germline V CDR1 and CDR2: LNHDA, SQIVND (reference sequence). V was cut by 4 bases and J by 4 bases, with 16 bases left in between. As DNA, the CDR3 is TGTGCCAGTAGTACCGACAGGAGGGGGAGCACTGAAGCTTTCTTT. Translated, it gives CASSTDRRGSTEAFF. Supplemented by reference TRBV19 and TRBJ1-1, the full variable domain reads DGGITQSPKYLFRKEGQNVTLSCEQNLNHDAMYWYRQDPGQGLRLIYYSQIVNDFQKGDIAEGYSVSREKKESFPLTVTSAQKNPTAFYLCASSTDRRGSTEAFFGQGTRLTVV.

This clone came up once. The rearrangement links TRBV18 to TRBJ1-5, with TRBD1 as a possible D gene (6 bases). V was cut by 5 bases and J by 8 bases, with 13 bases left in between. Germline-derived CDR1 and CDR2 are KGHSH and LQKENI. This CDR3 comprises 13 residues. The CDR3 nucleotides read TGTGCCAGCTCAGAACAGGGATTGAAGCCCCAGCATTTT. Protein: CASSEQGLKPQHF.

This clone was recorded once. This chain uses TRBV14 with TRBJ2-2; D unresolved. Germline-derived CDR1 and CDR2 are SGHDN and FVKESK. The CDR3 consists of 14 residues. V was trimmed by 5 bases and J by 7 bases, leaving 14 bases between them. CDR3 amino acids: CASSAFLGFGELFF. DNA of the CDR3: TGTGCCAGCAGCGCTTTTCTGGGTTTCGGGGAGCTGTTTTTT.

The J gene is TRBJ1-5, the V gene TRBV9; TRBD1 agrees at 8 bases. In germline, CDR1 is SGDLS, CDR2 YYNGEE. The CDR3 consists of 15 residues. With V trimmed by 3 bases and J by 1 base, 3 bases remained unmatched. CDR3 amino acids: CASSGGQGSNQPQHF. The CDR3 region has the DNA TGTGCCAGCAGCGGAGGACAGGGAAGCAATCAGCCCCAGCATTTT.

This chain links TRBV2 with TRBJ2-1; TRBD1 is a possible D gene (5 bases). Germline-derived CDR1 and CDR2 are SNHLY and FYNNEI. The CDR3 extends over 14 amino acids. Trimming cost V 7 bases and J 2 bases, with 12 bases left between them. CDR3 in amino acids: CASKRGITYNEQFF. The CDR3 DNA reads TGTGCCAGCAAAAGGGGCATTACCTACAATGAGCAGTTCTTC.

The rearrangement joins TRBV28 to TRBJ2-4; D perhaps matches TRBD1 (5 bases). With 4 bases removed from V and 7 bases from J, the gap between germline ends came to 11 bases. Germline assignment: CDR1 MDHEN and CDR2 SYDVKM. This CDR3 contains 13 residues. The CDR3 nucleotides read TGTGCCAGCAGTTCAGGGCTGCGTAACATTCAGTACTTC. This encodes CASSSGLRNIQYF.

This clone was counted once. The chain uses TRBV5-1 and TRBJ2-2; the D is unclear. This CDR3 comprises 16 residues. The germline V gene encodes CDR1 SGHRS and CDR2 YFSETQ. V lost 0 bases to trimming and J lost 2 bases, with 11 bases between them. CDR3 sequence: CASSLVAVLNTGELFF. The CDR3 DNA follows: TGCGCCAGCAGCTTGGTAGCAGTCCTTAACACCGGGGAGCTGTTTTTT.

The chain is built from TRBV5-1 and TRBJ2-3; no definite D call. The CDR3 contains 16 residues. Germline V CDR1 and CDR2: SGHRS, YFSETQ. The V end was cut by 4 bases, the J end by 1 base, with 16 bases between. The DNA of the CDR3 is TGCGCCAGCAGCATAAGACCGGGCCGCGGCACAGATACGCAGTATTTT. Translating gives CASSIRPGRGTDTQYF.

The J gene is TRBJ1-5, the V gene TRBV6-6; D remains unclear. V lost 6 bases and J 6 bases, leaving 15 bases between the germline ends. This CDR3 region has 14 residues. Per germline, CDR1 MNHNY and CDR2 SVGAGI (reference sequence). The CDR3 DNA is TGTGCCAGCAGCCCCCCCCGGGCCCCTCAGCCCCAGCATTTT. Translated: CASSPPRAPQPQHF.

J is TRBJ2-2 and V is TRBV7-2; D may match TRBD1 or TRBD2 (6 bases each). Germline loops: CDR1 SGHTA, CDR2 FQGNSA. The ends were cut back, 8 bases at V and 7 bases at J, with 17 bases in the middle. This CDR3 region has 14 residues. CDR3 nucleotides: TGTGCCAGCCGGGGGCAAATAAGTGGCGGGGAGCTGTTTTTT. Protein sequence: CASRGQISGGELFF.

V gene TRBV11-2 combines with J gene TRBJ2-1; 9 nucleotides match TRBD2. CDR3 length equals 15 residues. In germline, CDR1 is SGHAT, CDR2 FQNNGV. Trimming took 5 bases from V and 6 from J; bases not matched to a gene: 8. The CDR3 protein is CASSKLLSGGNEQFF. The CDR3 bases are TGTGCCAGCAGCAAACTCCTTAGCGGGGGCAATGAGCAGTTCTTC. Variable domain in full (rest from reference TRBV11-2 and TRBJ2-1): EAGVAQSPRYKIIEKRQSVAFWCNPISGHATLYWYQQILGQGPKLLIQFQNNGVVDDSQLPKDRFSAERLKGVDSTLKIQPAKLEDSAVYLCASSKLLSGGNEQFFGPGTRLTVL.

The chain joins TRBV15 to TRBJ2-3; 9 bases are a match to TRBD2. The CDR3 contains 17 residues. The germline V gene has CDR1 LNHNV and CDR2 YYDKDF (reference sequence). The V and J ends lost 0 bases and 6 bases, in that order; junction bases with no gene match: 10. The CDR3 loop is CATSRDQPAGGPDTQYF. The CDR3 DNA is TGTGCCACCAGCAGAGATCAACCGGCGGGGGGGCCTGATACGCAGTATTTT.

The rearrangement links TRBV6-1 to TRBJ2-1; TRBD1 might be the D (6 bases). This CDR3 contains 17 residues. The V end was cut by 0 bases, the J end by 1 base, with 13 bases between. The V gene's germline CDR1 is MNHNS and CDR2 SASEGT. This CDR3 reads CASSEAGQGLSYNEQFF. CDR3 sequence (DNA): TGTGCCAGCAGTGAAGCGGGCCAGGGGTTATCCTACAATGAGCAGTTCTTC.

The J gene is TRBJ2-2, the V gene TRBV7-3; TRBD2 agrees at 7 bases. Trimming removed 1 base from V and 0 bases from J; junction bases left unmatched: 2. This CDR3 contains 16 residues. The V gene's germline CDR1 is SGHTA and CDR2 FQGTGA. The CDR3 loop is CASSLMGGSNTGELFF. The CDR3, as DNA: TGTGCCAGCAGCTTAATGGGGGGGTCGAACACCGGGGAGCTGTTTTTT.

This chain joins TRBV6-4 and TRBJ2-5; unclear D gene. V was shortened by 2 bases and J by 4 bases, with 5 bases between the two germline ends. This CDR3 has 12 amino acids. Germline assignment: CDR1 MRHNA and CDR2 SNTAGT. CDR3 protein: CASSDRAETQYF. The DNA for the CDR3 is TGTGCCAGCAGTGACAGGGCAGAGACCCAGTACTTC.

The chain uses TRBV6-2 or TRBV6-3 and TRBJ2-1; 8 nucleotides line up with TRBD1. The CDR3 is made up of 13 amino acids. Looked up from germline, CDR1 is MNHEY and CDR2 is SVGEGT. V lost 4 bases and J lost 6; bases outside the gene matches: 2. The CDR3 is CASSSRGRNEQFF. The CDR3 nucleotides read TGTGCCAGCAGTTCCAGGGGGCGCAATGAGCAGTTCTTC.

The chain uses TRBV4-3 and TRBJ2-2, with 12 bases aligning to TRBD2. From germline, CDR1 is LGHNA and CDR2 YSLEER. The length of the CDR3 is 17 residues. After removal of 1 base from V and 7 bases from J, the junction contained 7 bases not matched to a gene. As DNA, the CDR3 is TGCGCCAGCAGCCAAGCCCTAGCGGGGGGGCAGAGCGGGGAGCTGTTTTTT. It specifies CASSQALAGGQSGELFF.